This entry lists 31 T cell receptor beta chains sequenced from one sample in a study of shared clonotypes between healthy human individuals. Data came from immunoSEQ multiplex PCR; TCRdb stores just in-frame clones and leaves some out. Of a few million clones listed, about 92% are singletons. The sequenced sample was naive CD4+ T cells from PBMCs. The subset is: CD45RA+ positively selected. The receptor source for this set is a man aged 18-30 years in good health. Some clones in this sample may be carry-over from other donors' samples.

The chain employs TRBV4-1 and TRBJ2-7, with a weak D call TRBD1 (5 bases). Per the germline V gene, CDR1 is MGHRA and CDR2 is YSYEKL. V lost 1 base and J 2 bases, leaving 12 bases between the germline ends. This CDR3 region has 15 residues. The CDR3 reads CASSQVSGLPYEQYF. The CDR3 DNA sequence: TGCGCCAGCAGCCAAGTATCAGGGCTCCCCTACGAGCAGTACTTC.

The rearrangement joins TRBV10-2 to TRBJ2-1; TRBD1 might be the D (6 bases). This CDR3 has 11 residues. V was pared by 5 bases and J by 13 bases, with 12 bases between. CDR1 and CDR2 from the germline V gene are WSHSY and SAAADI. The CDR3 sequence is CASSQTGFQFF. The CDR3, as DNA: TGCGCCAGCAGTCAGACAGGTTTCCAGTTCTTC.

The rearrangement joins TRBV6-1 to TRBJ2-7, with D possibly TRBD1 on 5 matching bases. The CDR3 extends over 14 amino acids. The V and J ends lost 1 base and 4 bases respectively, with 11 bases between them. Per the germline V gene, CDR1 is MNHNS and CDR2 is SASEGT. CDR3 protein: CASSEGPGMYEQYF. CDR3 DNA: TGTGCCAGCAGTGAAGGACCAGGGATGTACGAGCAGTACTTC.

The chain couples TRBV5-1 to TRBJ1-1; 12 positions match TRBD1. Germline loops: CDR1 SGHRS, CDR2 YFSETQ. V gave up 6 bases and J gave up 1 base; unmatched junction bases: 7. The CDR3 has 16 residues. The CDR3 is CASTGQGALRNTEAFF. DNA of the CDR3: TGCGCCAGCACGGGACAGGGGGCGCTTAGGAACACTGAAGCTTTCTTT.

The table lists this clone with a count of one. The gene calls are TRBV18 and TRBJ1-1; D unclear. The CDR3 contains 15 residues. Looked up from germline, CDR1 is KGHSH and CDR2 is LQKENI. The germline V and J ends were trimmed by 2 bases and 4 bases, with 14 bases remaining between them. The CDR3 DNA follows: TGTGCCAGCTCACCATCAAGGGAAGGAGGCACTGAAGCTTTCTTT. Translating it yields CASSPSREGGTEAFF.

The rearrangement uses TRBV7-6 and TRBJ2-3; D is perhaps TRBD1 (5 bases). V lost 2 bases to trimming and J lost 13 bases, with 16 bases between them. Germline V gives CDR1 SGHVS, CDR2 FNYEAQ. The CDR3 sequence is 13 residues long. Here the CDR3 DNA reads TGTGCCAGCAGCTTAATCCCAGGGAACCCAGAGTATTTT. As protein: CASSLIPGNPEYF.

V and J are TRBV5-8 and TRBJ2-2; no definite D call. The CDR3 is made up of 15 amino acids. V gave up 1 base and J gave up 2 bases, with 9 bases separating them. CDR1 and CDR2 from the germline V gene are SGHTS and YDEGEE. Written as DNA, the CDR3 is TGTGCCAGCAGCTTGCTCGGCATTAACACCGGGGAGCTGTTTTTT. Amino acid sequence: CASSLLGINTGELFF.

This sequence joins TRBV28 and TRBJ1-4, with D hard to call. The CDR3 consists of 16 residues. Germline-derived CDR1 and CDR2 are MDHEN and SYDVKM. Deletions cut 4 bases from V and 7 bases from J, with 19 bases between. The DNA for the CDR3 is TGTGCCAGCAGTTCTGCGGGCCAGGTCCGGGGTGAAAAACTGTTTTTT. Encoded protein: CASSSAGQVRGEKLFF. The full variable domain, completed using reference TRBV28 and TRBJ1-4, is DVKVTQSSRYLVKRTGEKVFLECVQDMDHENMFWYRQDPGLGLRLIYFSYDVKMKEKGDIPEGYSVSREKKERFSLILESASTNQTSMYLCASSSAGQVRGEKLFFGSGTQLSVL.

The V and J genes are TRBV7-7 and TRBJ1-1; D is unclear. The germline gives CDR1 SSHAT, CDR2 FNYEAQ (reference sequence). The V end lost 1 base, the J end lost 2 bases, and 5 bases lay between the germline ends. The CDR3 consists of 13 residues. CDR3 nucleotide sequence: TGTGCCAGCAGCTTAGACAGCAACACTGAAGCTTTCTTT. It specifies CASSLDSNTEAFF.

A single count supports this clone. The V gene is TRBV10-1, the J gene TRBJ2-5; D may match TRBD1 or TRBD2 (6 bases each). V gave up 4 bases and J gave up 4 bases, with 16 bases separating them. The CDR3 consists of 15 residues. Germline CDR1 WNHNN, CDR2 SYGVQD (reference sequence). The CDR3 DNA follows: TGCGCCAGCAGTGCCCTGACAGAGGGGGGAGAGACCCAGTACTTC. Amino acids: CASSALTEGGETQYF.

This sequence joins TRBV5-1 and TRBJ2-1, with TRBD2 identical over 9 bases. Trimming took 3 bases from V and 5 from J; bases not matched to a gene: 9. The germline V gene has CDR1 SGHRS and CDR2 YFSETQ. The CDR3 loop spans 16 amino acids. This chain's CDR3 is CASSSVTSGIHNEQFF. CDR3 DNA sequence: TGCGCCAGCAGCTCCGTGACTAGCGGAATACACAATGAGCAGTTCTTC.

This chain joins TRBV6-1 and TRBJ2-3; D is possibly TRBD2 (6 bases). The ends were cut back, 8 bases at V and 2 bases at J, with 11 bases in the middle. The CDR3 extends over 13 amino acids. Germline CDR1 is MNHNS and CDR2 is SASEGT. The CDR3 DNA reads TGTGCCAGCGAAGCGGGTCTCACAGATACGCAGTATTTT. Its protein is CASEAGLTDTQYF.

This chain links TRBV7-9 with TRBJ1-4; D not resolved. The CDR3 has 14 amino acids. Looked up from germline, CDR1 is SEHNR and CDR2 is FQNEAQ (reference sequence). Trimming cost V 2 bases and J 3 bases, with 7 bases left between them. The CDR3 DNA is TGTGCCAGCAGCTTAAGCCGGGCTAATGAAAAACTGTTTTTT. Translated, it gives CASSLSRANEKLFF. The full variable domain, with the rest looked up from reference TRBV7-9 and TRBJ1-4, is DTGVSQNPRHKITKRGQNVTFRCDPISEHNRLYWYRQTLGQGPEFLTYFQNEAQLEKSRLLSDRFSAERPKGSFSTLEIQRTEQGDSAMYLCASSLSRANEKLFFGSGTQLSVL.

The chain links TRBV7-9 to TRBJ2-1; no firm D call. The germline V gene encodes CDR1 SEHNR and CDR2 FQNEAQ (reference sequence). The CDR3 covers 16 residues. V lost 6 bases to trimming and J lost 2 bases, with 17 bases between them. The CDR3, as DNA: TGTGCCAGCAGTTGGTGGGGTACCTATACCTACAATGAGCAGTTCTTC. This sequence encodes CASSWWGTYTYNEQFF.

This chain joins TRBV13 and TRBJ1-1; tentative D call: TRBD1 (6 bases). The ends were cut back, 4 bases at V and 1 base at J, with 13 bases in the middle. Germline values: CDR1 PRHDT, CDR2 FYEKMQ (reference sequence). The CDR3 sequence is 15 residues long. The DNA for the CDR3 is TGTGCCAGCAGCTGGGGCCTGGGACAGAACACTGAAGCTTTCTTT. Translation: CASSWGLGQNTEAFF.

The chain carries TRBV25-1 and TRBJ2-2, with TRBD2 as a possible D gene (6 bases). The ends were cut back, 4 bases at V and 4 bases at J, with 13 bases in the middle. CDR1 and CDR2 from the germline V gene are MGHDK and SYGVNS. The CDR3 length is 15 residues. CDR3 sequence: CASSGPGVSTGELFF. Here the CDR3 DNA reads TGTGCCAGCAGTGGACCGGGGGTTTCCACCGGGGAGCTGTTTTTT.

The chain links TRBV5-8 to TRBJ2-3, with 7 bases that match TRBD2. V trimming: 5 bases; J trimming: 1 base; junction bases outside the gene matches: 4. This CDR3 region has 14 residues. Germline V CDR1 and CDR2: SGHTS, YDEGEE. The CDR3 DNA follows: TGTGCCAGCAGAGAGCGGGAAGGCACAGATACGCAGTATTTT. Translating it yields CASREREGTDTQYF. Full variable domain (remainder filled in from reference TRBV5-8 and TRBJ2-3): EAGVTQSPTHLIKTRGQQATLRCSPISGHTSVYWYQQALGLGLQFLLWYDEGEERNRGNFPPRFSGRQFPNYSSELNVNALELEDSALYLCASREREGTDTQYFGPGTRLTVL.

This chain links TRBV2 with TRBJ2-5, with D perhaps TRBD2 (6 bases). The CDR3 totals 13 residues. V was trimmed by 6 bases and J by 2 bases, leaving 10 bases between them. In germline, CDR1 is SNHLY, CDR2 FYNNEI. CDR3 bases: TGTGCCAGCAGGACGGGGAGGCAAGAGACCCAGTACTTC. It encodes CASRTGRQETQYF.

As concerns this clone: The same CDR3 arises from other DNA sequences in this sample as well. The chain carries TRBV6-6 and TRBJ2-7; perhaps TRBD1 as D (5 bases). CDR3 size: 12 residues. V gave up 6 bases and J gave up 1 base, with 7 bases separating them. Germline V gives CDR1 MNHNY, CDR2 SVGAGI (reference sequence). The CDR3 reads CASRGDSYEQYF. As DNA, the CDR3 is TGTGCCAGCAGAGGGGATTCCTACGAGCAGTACTTC.

The CDR3 DNA follows: TGTGCCAGCAGCTTTTCCCTGGCCTCCAGCTCCTACAATGAGCAGTTCTTC. This encodes CASSFSLASSSYNEQFF. The chain combines TRBV7-6 with TRBJ2-1; D gene uncertain. V dropped 3 bases and J dropped 0 bases, with 15 bases sitting between them. This CDR3 comprises 17 residues. Germline V CDR1 and CDR2: SGHVS, FNYEAQ.

The rearrangement links TRBV5-1 to TRBJ2-7; D may be TRBD1 (6 bases). The length of the CDR3 is 14 residues. Between the trimmed V and J ends, which lost 2 bases and 7 bases, there was a span of 16 bases. Germline CDR1 and CDR2: SGHRS and YFSETQ. The CDR3 coding sequence is TGCGCCAGCAGCTTACAGGGTTCTCACAGGGAGCAGTACTTC. It specifies CASSLQGSHREQYF.

CDR3: CASSWTGGRQFF. CDR3 in DNA: TGTGCCAGCAGTTGGACAGGGGGGCGGCAGTTCTTC. The genes are TRBV27 and TRBJ2-1; 10 nucleotides agree with TRBD1. The V gene end was trimmed by 4 bases and the J gene end by 12 bases; junction bases not matched to a gene: 3. This CDR3 spans 12 amino acids. The V gene's germline CDR1 is MNHEY and CDR2 SMNVEV (reference sequence).

This clone showed up just once. The rearrangement joins TRBV19 to TRBJ2-1; tentatively, D is TRBD1 or TRBD2 (6 bases each). V lost 5 bases, J lost 4 bases, and 18 bases lay in between. The CDR3 spans 16 residues. In germline, CDR1 is LNHDA, CDR2 SQIVND (reference sequence). CDR3 amino acids: CASSPTRGQFYNEQFF. CDR3 bases: TGTGCCAGTAGTCCCACCCGGGGGCAATTTTACAATGAGCAGTTCTTC.

The chain recombines TRBV11-1 with TRBJ2-3, with a tentative D call TRBD1 (5 bases). The V and J ends lost 5 bases and 8 bases respectively, with 11 bases between them. This CDR3 region has 12 residues. Germline V gives CDR1 SGHAT, CDR2 FQDESV (reference sequence). CDR3 DNA: TGTGCCAGCAGCCAAGGGGCCGGTACGCAGTATTTT. Its translation: CASSQGAGTQYF.

Details on this clone: Other DNA sequences in the sample encode the same CDR3. This chain links TRBV27 with TRBJ1-3, with D uncertain. Trimming removed 2 bases from V and 0 bases from J, with 5 bases in between. The CDR3 totals 14 residues. Germline assignment: CDR1 MNHEY and CDR2 SMNVEV (reference sequence). The DNA for the CDR3 is TGTGCCAGCAGTTTAACTTTCTCTGGAAACACCATATATTTT. It specifies CASSLTFSGNTIYF.

This chain uses TRBV7-2 with TRBJ2-7; TRBD2 matches at 7 bases. J lost 2 bases, V lost 3 bases, and 4 bases had no gene match. CDR1 is SGHTA, CDR2 FQGNSA, per germline. This CDR3 spans 14 amino acids. The CDR3 protein is CASSFLAVTYEQYF. CDR3 DNA sequence: TGTGCCAGCAGCTTCCTAGCGGTTACCTACGAGCAGTACTTC.

The chain carries TRBV6-1 and TRBJ2-5; D is unresolved. This CDR3 is 11 amino acids long. Germline V lookup: CDR1 MNHNS, CDR2 SASEGT. Trimming cost V 6 bases and J 0 bases, with 2 bases left between them. The CDR3 loop reads CASSHQETQYF. CDR3 bases: TGTGCCAGCAGCCACCAAGAGACCCAGTACTTC.

This clone occurred once. The chain combines TRBV4-2 with TRBJ2-5; tentative D call: TRBD1 (5 bases). Per the germline V gene, CDR1 is LGHNA and CDR2 is YNFKEQ. Trimming took off 1 base at V and 2 bases at J, with 8 bases between the two ends. The CDR3 sequence is 14 residues long. This chain's CDR3 is CASSQGQQQETQYF. CDR3 bases: TGTGCCAGCAGCCAAGGACAGCAACAAGAGACCCAGTACTTC.

The gene calls are TRBV2 and TRBJ1-1; D gene ambiguous. In germline, CDR1 is SNHLY, CDR2 FYNNEI. V shed 3 bases and J shed 1 base, with 6 bases lying between them. CDR3 length: 13 amino acids. CDR3 sequence: CASSDGKNTEAFF. The CDR3 DNA reads TGTGCCAGCAGTGATGGGAAGAACACTGAAGCTTTCTTT.

This clone is a singleton in its sample. In the same sample, other DNA sequences code for this CDR3. This chain connects TRBV9 to TRBJ2-3; 8 nucleotides line up with TRBD2. Per the germline V gene, CDR1 is SGDLS and CDR2 is YYNGEE. The CDR3 is 15 residues long. The V segment lost 2 bases and the J segment 5 bases; nucleotides outside the gene matches: 7. Written as DNA, the CDR3 is TGTGCCAGCAGCGTTGGGGCGGGAGGCGGAGATACGCAGTATTTT. It yields the protein CASSVGAGGGDTQYF.

On this clone: This sample also contains other DNA sequences that code for the same CDR3. The chain combines TRBV6-1 with TRBJ1-2; D unclear. Germline CDR1 MNHNS, CDR2 SASEGT. The CDR3 covers 13 residues. Trimming cost V 1 base and J 5 bases, with 8 bases left between them. DNA for the CDR3: TGTGCCAGCAGTGAAGACAGTTATTATGGCTACACCTTC. Protein: CASSEDSYYGYTF.